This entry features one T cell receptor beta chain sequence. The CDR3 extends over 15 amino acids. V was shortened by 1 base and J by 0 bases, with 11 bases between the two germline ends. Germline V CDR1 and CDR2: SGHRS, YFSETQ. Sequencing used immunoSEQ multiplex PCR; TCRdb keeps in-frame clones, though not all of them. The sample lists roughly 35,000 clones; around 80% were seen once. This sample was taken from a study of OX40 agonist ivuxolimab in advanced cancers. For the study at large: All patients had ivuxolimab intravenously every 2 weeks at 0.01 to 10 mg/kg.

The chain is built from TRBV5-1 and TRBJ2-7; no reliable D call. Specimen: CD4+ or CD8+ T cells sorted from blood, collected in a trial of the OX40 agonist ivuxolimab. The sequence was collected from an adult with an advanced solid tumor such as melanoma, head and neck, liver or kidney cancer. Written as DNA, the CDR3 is TGCGCCAGCAGCTTGACGACTGCCCCCTCCTACGAGCAGTACTTC. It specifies CASSLTTAPSYEQYF. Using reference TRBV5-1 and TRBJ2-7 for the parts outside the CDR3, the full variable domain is KAGVTQTPRYLIKTRGQQVTLSCSPISGHRSVSWYQQTPGQGLQFLFEYFSETQRNKGNFPGRFSGRQFSNSRSEMNVSTLELGDSALYLCASSLTTAPSYEQYFGPGTRLTVT.